Below are 9 T cell receptor beta chains sequenced from a single sample in a study of tumor and adjacent non-tumor tissue in lung cancer. This sample's RNA came from whole unsorted tissue. Three rounds of nested PCR, following a modified ARM-PCR protocol, produced the TCRbeta library. In TCRdb, the multiplex PCR reads were re-called with MiXCR into one record per CDR3 protein. The sample yields about 80,000 distinct CDR3 sequences, around 80% seen once. Sequences were obtained from lung tumor tissue. The receptors come from a woman aged 50 to 65 with non-small cell lung cancer.

The genes are TRBV6-5 and TRBJ2-5; D is unclear. In germline, CDR1 is MNHEY, CDR2 SVGAGI. The V end lost 8 bases, the J end lost 8 bases, and 15 bases lay between the germline ends. The CDR3 consists of 12 residues. CDR3 region: CASDRTSDTQYF. CDR3 bases: TGTGCCAGCGATCGCACCTCAGATACCCAGTACTTC.

Remarks on this clonotype: In this CDR3 the conserved last residue, phenylalanine or tryptophan, is missing, so a read error is likely. The chain uses TRBV11-1 and TRBJ2-5; maybe TRBD2 (6 bases). CDR3 size: 14 residues. The germline CDR1 and CDR2 sequences are SGHAT and FQDESV (reference sequence). The CDR3: CASSPSIWGETQYL. The DNA for the CDR3 is TGTGCCAGCAGCCCATCGATTTGGGGGGAGACACAGTACCTC.

Of note for this clonotype: Mismatch with germline at one junction end may stem from a read error. The chain joins TRBV27 to TRBJ2-7; D is possibly TRBD1 or TRBD2 (8 bases each). The CDR3 is 16 amino acids. The germline gives CDR1 MNHEY, CDR2 SMNVEV (reference sequence). The CDR3 region is CVSRPTGGLGSHEQYF. The CDR3 nucleotides are TGTGTCAGCAGGCCTACAGGGGGACTAGGGAGCCACGAGCAGTACTTC.

This clonotype has a handful of counts. This CDR3 is missing its conserved last phenylalanine or tryptophan, likely due to a read error. The chain carries TRBV20-1 and TRBJ2-3; D is uncertain. V lost 0 bases and J lost 2, with 12 bases in between. The CDR3 length is 15 residues. Germline V gene sequence: CDR1 DFQATT, CDR2 SNEGSKA (reference sequence). CDR3 DNA: TGCAGTGCTAGAGATTACAGTGGGTACACAGATACGCAGTATCTT. Translating gives CSARDYSGYTDTQYL.

About this clonotype: A read error may be the cause here, since a much bigger clone is one base away. The rearrangement uses TRBV7-9 and TRBJ2-3; D uncertain. The CDR3 covers 12 residues. Germline loops: CDR1 SEHNR, CDR2 FQNEAQ (reference sequence). This CDR3 is CASSSPADTLYF. CDR3 sequence (DNA): TGTGCCAGCAGCTCCCCCGCAGATACGCTGTATTTT.

Regarding this clonotype: The conserved phenylalanine or tryptophan is not found at the CDR3 terminus, so this likely reflects a read error. The gene calls are TRBV20-1 and TRBJ2-7, with 7 bases matching TRBD1. This CDR3 spans 13 amino acids. CDR1 DFQATT and CDR2 SNEGSKA come from the germline V gene (reference sequence). DNA for the CDR3: TGCAGTGCTAGGGGGGACAGAGGCTACAAGCAGTACCTC. Translating gives CSARGDRGYKQYL.

This chain links TRBV29-1 with TRBJ2-5; D might be TRBD1 or TRBD2, each matching 6 bases. The CDR3 sequence is 13 residues long. Germline V gene data show CDR1 as SQVTM and CDR2 as ANQGSEA. The CDR3 DNA reads TGCGACGTTGAAGTGGGGGGCGTGGAGACCCAGTACTTC. Protein: CDVEVGGVETQYF.

The gene calls are TRBV11-2 and TRBJ1-5, with D unclear. This CDR3 is built from 14 residues. Germline V CDR1 and CDR2: SGHAT, FQNNGV. V was clipped by 2 bases and J by 3 bases, with 8 bases between them. The CDR3 region is CASSLSGDNQPQHF. The CDR3 DNA is TGTGCCAGCAGCTTATCTGGGGACAATCAGCCCCAGCATTTT.

This clonotype came up a few times. The rearrangement uses TRBV5-1 and TRBJ2-1; TRBD2 is a possible D gene (5 bases). The CDR3 is 17 residues long. The germline V and J ends were trimmed by 0 bases and 8 bases, with 21 bases remaining between them. CDR1 and CDR2 (germline): SGHRS, YFSETQ. CDR3 bases: TGCGCCAGCAGCTTGGGGGTTAGCGTTGGGCGGAACTATGAGCAGTTCTTC. Protein product: CASSLGVSVGRNYEQFF.